These T cell receptor beta chains were read from a single sample in a study of cytomegalovirus exposure and HLA in healthy donors. Only in-frame clones appear in the TCRdb table, and some are missing; sequencing was by immunoSEQ multiplex PCR. The table includes about 54,000 clones, approximately 89% detected once. Sequenced material: PBMCs. These receptor sequences come from a woman aged 18-29 years in good health and CMV-seropositive. Both conserved end residues are part of each CDR3. The D gene is left open where the match is weak. The size entry is marked missing in some rows and otherwise reads once, few, many or a size class.

clone_size: many
d_call: -
j_call: TRBJ1-4
v_call: TRBV10-1
cdr3_aa: CASSEVAANLALFF
cdr3_nt: TGCGCCAGCAGTGAAGTGGCGGCCAATCTAGCACTGTTTTTT

clone_size: -
d_call: -
j_call: TRBJ2-3
v_call: TRBV4-1
cdr3_aa: CASSQEFTGGITDTQYF
cdr3_nt: TGCGCCAGCAGCCAAGAATTTACTGGGGGGATCACAGATACGCAGTATTTT

clone_size: -
d_call: -
j_call: TRBJ2-7
v_call: TRBV27
cdr3_aa: CASSLGGRVREQYF
cdr3_nt: TGTGCCAGCAGTCTGGGGGGAAGGGTTCGCGAGCAGTACTTC

clone_size: -
d_call: -
j_call: TRBJ1-3
v_call: TRBV5-1
cdr3_aa: CASSRDSRSGNTIYF
cdr3_nt: TGCGCCAGCAGCCGGGACTCCCGCTCTGGAAACACCATATATTTT

clone_size: -
d_call: -
j_call: TRBJ2-7
v_call: TRBV5-5
cdr3_aa: CASSLPLSSYEQYF
cdr3_nt: TGTGCCAGCAGCTTGCCTTTGAGCTCCTACGAGCAGTACTTC

clone_size: once
d_call: TRBD2
j_call: TRBJ2-3
v_call: TRBV2
cdr3_aa: CASRGLAGGLTDTQYF
cdr3_nt: TGTGCCAGCAGGGGACTAGCGGGGGGCCTCACAGATACGCAGTATTTT

clone_size: -
d_call: TRBD2
j_call: TRBJ2-1
v_call: TRBV7-2
cdr3_aa: CASSLFLAGGDEQFF
cdr3_nt: TGTGCCAGCAGCTTATTTCTAGCGGGGGGCGATGAGCAGTTCTTC

clone_size: -
d_call: TRBD1
j_call: TRBJ2-2
v_call: TRBV5-1
cdr3_aa: CASSLYTGGRQNTGELFF
cdr3_nt: TGCGCCAGCAGCTTGTATACAGGGGGCCGACAGAACACCGGGGAGCTGTTTTTT

clone_size: -
d_call: -
j_call: TRBJ1-5
v_call: TRBV7-2
cdr3_aa: CASSFSQNSNQPQHF
cdr3_nt: TGTGCCAGCAGCTTTTCGCAGAATAGCAATCAGCCCCAGCATTTT

clone_size: -
d_call: -
j_call: TRBJ2-7
v_call: TRBV7-2
cdr3_aa: CASSLASGGSSYEQYF
cdr3_nt: TGTGCCAGCAGCTTAGCGAGTGGGGGCAGCTCCTACGAGCAGTACTTC

clone_size: -
d_call: -
j_call: TRBJ1-4
v_call: TRBV19
cdr3_aa: CASHYQGTNNEKLFF
cdr3_nt: TGTGCCAGCCACTATCAGGGGACGAACAATGAAAAACTGTTTTTT

clone_size: -
d_call: TRBD1
j_call: TRBJ2-1
v_call: TRBV6-1
cdr3_aa: CASSVGTGYTYNEQFF
cdr3_nt: TGTGCCAGCAGTGTTGGGACAGGGTATACCTACAATGAGCAGTTCTTC

clone_size: -
d_call: TRBD2
j_call: TRBJ2-3
v_call: TRBV5-1
cdr3_aa: CASVTSGGTDTQYF
cdr3_nt: TGCGCCAGCGTAACTAGCGGGGGAACAGATACGCAGTATTTT

clone_size: once
d_call: -
j_call: TRBJ1-6
v_call: TRBV11-2
cdr3_aa: CASSGPMHNRRINSPLHF
cdr3_nt: TGTGCCAGCAGCGGTCCAATGCACAACAGGAGAATAAATTCACCCCTCCACTTT

clone_size: -
d_call: -
j_call: TRBJ2-2
v_call: TRBV11-3
cdr3_aa: CASSKGLNTGELFF
cdr3_nt: TGTGCCAGCAGCAAGGGACTGAACACCGGGGAGCTGTTTTTT

clone_size: -
d_call: -
j_call: TRBJ2-2
v_call: TRBV9
cdr3_aa: CASSVGAGARTGELFF
cdr3_nt: TGTGCCAGCAGCGTAGGTGCGGGGGCGCGCACCGGGGAGCTGTTTTTT

clone_size: -
d_call: TRBD1
j_call: TRBJ1-3
v_call: TRBV11-2
cdr3_aa: CASSFGRGVEGNTIYF
cdr3_nt: TGTGCCAGCAGCTTCGGCAGGGGGGTAGAAGGAAACACCATATATTTT

clone_size: -
d_call: -
j_call: TRBJ1-3
v_call: TRBV2
cdr3_aa: CASSAIQNSGNTIYF
cdr3_nt: TGTGCCAGCAGTGCGATACAAAACTCTGGAAACACCATATATTTT